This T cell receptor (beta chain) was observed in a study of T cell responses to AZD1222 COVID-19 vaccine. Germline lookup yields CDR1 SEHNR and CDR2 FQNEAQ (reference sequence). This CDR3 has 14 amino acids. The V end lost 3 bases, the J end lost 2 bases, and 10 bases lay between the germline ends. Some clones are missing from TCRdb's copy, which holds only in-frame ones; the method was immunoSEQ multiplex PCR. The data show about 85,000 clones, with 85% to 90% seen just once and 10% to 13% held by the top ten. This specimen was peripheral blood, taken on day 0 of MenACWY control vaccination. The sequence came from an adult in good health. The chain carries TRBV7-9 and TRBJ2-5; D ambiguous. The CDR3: CASSFRLPQETQYF. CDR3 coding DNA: TGTGCCAGCAGCTTTCGGCTGCCTCAAGAGACCCAGTACTTC.